This T cell receptor beta chain appears in the sequencing data of a study of response to subunit inactivated influenza vaccine. TCRdb fed the RT-PCR reads into MiXCR, producing one record per CDR3 protein. Found here are about 570,000 distinct CDR3 sequences, about 11% of them singletons; the top ten hold 11%. The germline V gene encodes CDR1 LGHNA and CDR2 YNFKEQ. CDR3 length: 20 amino acids. The V gene end was trimmed by 5 bases and the J gene end by 1 base; junction bases not matched to a gene: 20. These records were also assigned to another study, of T cells expressing NK-cell markers. As that study records: With UMIs, 5'RACE template switching was used to make TCR beta cDNA. Repertoire data for TCR beta were derived from sorted T cells (CD3+CD56+NKG2C+, CD3+CD56+NKG2C- and CD3+CD56-NKG2C+). About 1.0-8% of CD8+ T cells in over five donors belonged to dominant NKG2C+ clonotypes. Whether the expanded NKG2C+ T cell clones recognized HCMV remained unclear.

The chain combines TRBV4-2 with TRBJ2-3, with 8 bases lining up with TRBD1. The starting material was PBMCs from blood, obtained on the day of vaccination. The receptor comes from a man over 45 who received an inactivated influenza vaccine. CDR3 loop: CASSGVGGQARPLRTDTQYF. The CDR3 DNA is TGTGCCAGCAGCGGAGTAGGGGGACAGGCAAGACCTTTACGCACAGATACGCAGTATTTT.